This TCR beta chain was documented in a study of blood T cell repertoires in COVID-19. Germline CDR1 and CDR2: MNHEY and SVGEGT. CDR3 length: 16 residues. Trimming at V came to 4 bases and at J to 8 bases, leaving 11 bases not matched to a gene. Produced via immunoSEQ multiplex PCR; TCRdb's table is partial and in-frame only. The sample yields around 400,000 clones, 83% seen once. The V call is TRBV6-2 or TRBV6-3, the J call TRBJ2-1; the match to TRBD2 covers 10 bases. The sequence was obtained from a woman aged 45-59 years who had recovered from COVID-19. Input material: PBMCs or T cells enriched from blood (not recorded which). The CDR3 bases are TGTGCCAGCAGTTGGAGTCTAGCGGGGGTTAGGGATGAGCAGTTCTTC. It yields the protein CASSWSLAGVRDEQFF.